This T cell receptor beta chain was documented in a study of regulatory T cells in long-lasting Graves disease. Trimming at V came to 4 bases and at J to 4 bases, leaving 3 bases not matched to a gene. CDR3 length: 15 amino acids. Looked up from germline, CDR1 is LGHNA and CDR2 is YSLEER. Study observations and caveats: Compared with new cases, persistent Graves' patients showed reduced TCR diversity.

Both iRepertoire HTBI primers and Arm-PCR of CDR3 regions were used to build the TCR beta libraries. TCRdb re-derived calls from the multiplex PCR reads in MiXCR, one entry per CDR3 protein. There are 550,000 or so distinct CDR3 sequences in the sample; around 12% occur only once, and 8% to 10% lies in the top ten. The time point here: newly diagnosed GD, antithyroid drugs for less than 3 months. TCR sequences were obtained from RNA taken from PBMCs. This clonotype was picked up many times. What it binds is not known. These data were also filed under a second study, of T cells in Graves' hyperthyroidism and ophthalmopathy. Per that study: Exclusion followed for patients with uncontrolled infection, other autoimmune disease, pregnancy or lactation.

The sample in question was peripheral blood mononuclear cells (PBMCs), obtained at new diagnosis, from a patient treated with antithyroid drugs. The chain recombines TRBV4-3 with TRBJ2-5, with 13 bases that match TRBD2. The TCR originated in a woman aged 30 to 39 with Graves disease. CDR3 in DNA: TGCGCCAGCAGCCCGACTAGCGGGAGGCTAGAGACCCAGTACTTC. Residues: CASSPTSGRLETQYF.